The rows below give T cell receptor beta chains drawn from one sample of a study of shared clonotypes between healthy human individuals. The protocol was immunoSEQ multiplex PCR, while the TCRdb copy is restricted to in-frame clones and leaves out a portion. The sample carries approximately 980,000 clones, 76% recorded once. The material sequenced was memory CD4+ T cells sorted from blood. These receptors were collected from a man between 18 and 35 years old in good health. Both conserved end residues are part of each CDR3. The order of the fields is CDR3 protein, CDR3 DNA, V gene, J gene, clone size, D gene. The D gene is left open where the match is weak. Clone size is shown for a subset of rows, as once, few, many or a class of expanded clone.

CASSLGGGANYGYTF	TGTGCCAGCAGCTTAGGTGGGGGAGCTAACTATGGCTACACCTTC	TRBV7-3	TRBJ1-2	NA	NA
CALWRGTEAFF	TGTGCCCTCTGGAGGGGAACTGAAGCTTTCTTT	TRBV19	TRBJ1-1	few	NA
CASSGSPGLAGRLSSYNEQFF	TGTGCCAGCAGCGGCTCACCCGGACTAGCGGGGCGTTTAAGCTCCTACAATGAGCAGTTCTTC	TRBV9	TRBJ2-1	once	TRBD2
CASSEWGGNTEAFF	TGTGCCAGCAGTGAATGGGGGGGAAACACTGAAGCTTTCTTT	TRBV25-1	TRBJ1-1	NA	NA
CASSLGTGDFVYEQYF	TGTGCCAGCAGCTTAGGGACAGGGGACTTCGTCTACGAGCAGTACTTC	TRBV11-1	TRBJ2-7	NA	TRBD1
CASIEAGDTQYF	TGTGCCAGCATCGAAGCGGGAGATACGCAGTATTTT	TRBV7-2	TRBJ2-3	NA	NA
CASTRGRGTDTQYF	TGTGCCAGCACCCGGGGCAGGGGCACAGATACGCAGTATTTT	TRBV6-6	TRBJ2-3	NA	NA
CASSELGEPTEAFF	TGTGCCAGCAGTGAATTAGGGGAGCCCACTGAAGCTTTCTTT	TRBV25-1	TRBJ1-1	NA	NA
CASSSGTGGSPLHF	TGTGCCAGCAGTTCCGGGACAGGGGGTTCACCCCTCCACTTT	TRBV6-5	TRBJ1-6	NA	TRBD1
CASSMGDIYEQYF	TGTGCCAGTAGTATGGGGGACATCTACGAGCAGTACTTC	TRBV19	TRBJ2-7	NA	NA
CASSPQTTGEYTIYF	TGCGCCAGCAGCCCCCAAACCACAGGGGAGTACACCATATATTTT	TRBV4-3	TRBJ1-3	NA	TRBD1
CASFTGSETQYF	TGTGCCAGCTTCACAGGGTCGGAGACCCAGTACTTC	TRBV28	TRBJ2-5	NA	NA
CSATGQPQHF	TGCAGTGCTACAGGTCAGCCCCAGCATTTT	TRBV20-1	TRBJ1-5	NA	NA
CASSESSGRGETQYF	TGCGCCAGCAGTGAGTCGAGCGGGAGAGGTGAGACCCAGTACTTC	TRBV10-2	TRBJ2-5	once	TRBD2
CASSSPENYEQYF	TGTGCCAGCAGCAGTCCCGAAAACTACGAGCAGTACTTC	TRBV6-9	TRBJ2-7	NA	NA
CASSRDMNTEAFF	TGTGCCAGCTCACGGGATATGAACACTGAAGCTTTCTTT	TRBV18	TRBJ1-1	NA	NA
CASSFLGISGRRNEQFF	TGTGCCAGCAGCTTTCTCGGGATAAGCGGGAGGAGGAATGAGCAGTTCTTC	TRBV7-2	TRBJ2-1	NA	TRBD2
CASSSARAGTEAFF	TGTGCCAGCAGCTCGGCGCGGGCGGGCACTGAAGCTTTCTTT	TRBV11-2	TRBJ1-1	NA	NA
CASSFGGSMANEQFF	TGTGCCAGCAGTTTTGGTGGGAGTATGGCCAATGAGCAGTTCTTC	TRBV28	TRBJ2-1	NA	NA
CASRTTGTAYNEQFF	TGCGCCAGCAGAACTACAGGGACCGCCTACAATGAGCAGTTCTTC	TRBV5-1	TRBJ2-1	few	NA
CASSYSGGSETQYF	TGTGCCAGCAGTTACTCAGGAGGGTCGGAGACCCAGTACTTC	TRBV6-6	TRBJ2-5	NA	NA
CASSQDGRGAFF	TGTGCCAGCAGCCAAGATGGCCGGGGAGCTTTCTTT	TRBV14	TRBJ1-1	NA	NA
CASSLAFLSPLHF	TGTGCCAGCAGCTTAGCCTTCCTCTCACCCCTCCACTTT	TRBV11-2	TRBJ1-6	NA	NA
CSVVPQGAGGYTF	TGCAGCGTTGTCCCCCAGGGGGCGGGTGGCTACACCTTC	TRBV29-1	TRBJ1-2	NA	TRBD1
CSVGGQGYTGELFF	TGCAGCGTTGGGGGACAGGGATACACCGGGGAGCTGTTTTTT	TRBV29-1	TRBJ2-2	NA	TRBD1
CASSLARGPQETQYF	TGCGCCAGCAGCTTGGCCAGGGGCCCACAAGAGACCCAGTACTTC	TRBV5-1	TRBJ2-5	NA	NA
CASSLERTRREAFF	TGTGCCAGCAGCTTAGAGAGGACACGCAGGGAAGCTTTCTTT	TRBV7-2	TRBJ1-1	NA	NA
CASAGRVHEQYF	TGTGCCAGCGCCGGACGGGTTCACGAGCAGTACTTC	TRBV28	TRBJ2-7	NA	NA
CASSPRGPHYNEQFF	TGTGCCAGCAGTCCCCGGGGCCCCCACTACAATGAGCAGTTCTTC	TRBV6-5	TRBJ2-1	NA	NA
CASSSGQFNEQFF	TGTGCCAGCAGTTCGGGACAGTTCAATGAGCAGTTCTTC	TRBV28	TRBJ2-1	NA	TRBD1
CARNGAGGSYEQYF	TGCGCCAGAAACGGAGCGGGAGGGAGCTACGAGCAGTACTTC	TRBV5-1	TRBJ2-7	NA	TRBD2
CASSEFSYNEQFF	TGCGCCAGCAGTGAGTTCTCCTACAATGAGCAGTTCTTC	TRBV5-1	TRBJ2-1	few	NA
CAWSLGGATQYF	TGTGCCTGGTCACTAGGGGGAGCTACGCAGTATTTT	TRBV30	TRBJ2-3	NA	NA
CASIQDRSLVGEQYF	TGTGCCAGCATCCAAGACAGGTCATTAGTCGGGGAGCAGTACTTC	TRBV6-1	TRBJ2-7	NA	NA
CASRTPGQSYEQYF	TGTGCCAGCAGAACACCGGGACAGTCCTACGAGCAGTACTTC	TRBV28	TRBJ2-7	NA	TRBD1
CASSQEEGLVSKQFF	TGCGCCAGCAGCCAAGAGGAGGGACTAGTCAGCAAGCAGTTCTTC	TRBV4-3	TRBJ2-1	NA	TRBD2
CASSPGQVYEQYF	TGCGCCAGCAGCCCGGGACAGGTCTACGAGCAGTACTTC	TRBV5-1	TRBJ2-7	NA	TRBD1
CATSRGLIQETQYF	TGTGCCACCAGCAGGGGACTGATACAAGAGACCCAGTACTTC	TRBV15	TRBJ2-5	NA	NA
CASSLTGERTNTIYF	TGCGCCAGCAGTCTTACAGGGGAGAGGACAAACACCATATATTTT	TRBV5-1	TRBJ1-3	NA	TRBD1
CASGRGEKLFF	TGTGCCAGCGGCCGGGGTGAAAAACTGTTTTTT	TRBV28	TRBJ1-4	NA	NA